The 10 T cell receptor beta chains below come from one sample, sequenced in a study of T cell repertoires in cytomegalovirus infection. MiXCR, run by TCRdb on the reads, gives a single entry per CDR3 protein. This table holds approximately 750,000 distinct CDR3 sequences, 35% to 40% found once. The sample taken for sequencing was PBMCs. The receptors here all came from a human donor in good health (CMV status not recorded). Some clones in this sample may be carry-over from other donors' samples.

This clonotype showed up just a few times. The chain uses TRBV12-3 or TRBV12-4 and TRBJ1-2; TRBD1 aligns across 8 bases. V lost 7 bases, J lost 7 bases, and 14 bases stayed unmatched. CDR3 length: 15 amino acids. CDR3 residues: CASTPGQDPVGGYTF. DNA for the CDR3: TGTGCCAGCACCCCGGGACAGGACCCGGTTGGTGGCTACACCTTC.

This clonotype has a handful of counts. The CDR3: CASSLGGQAGSYEQYF. DNA of the CDR3: TGCGCCAGCAGCTTGGGAGGGCAAGCGGGCTCCTACGAGCAGTACTTC. V gene TRBV5-1 combines with J gene TRBJ2-7; possibly TRBD2 for D (6 bases). CDR1 SGHRS and CDR2 YFSETQ come from the germline V gene. V was cut by 0 bases and J by 0 bases, with 13 bases left in between. The CDR3 has 16 residues.

This chain joins TRBV20-1 and TRBJ2-4, with D perhaps TRBD2 (5 bases). There are 13 residues in the CDR3. Germline V gene lookup returns CDR1 DFQATT and CDR2 SNEGSKA (reference sequence). The ends were cut back, 6 bases at V and 9 bases at J, with 18 bases in the middle. CDR3 residues: CSAGPRGGCIQYF. The DNA of the CDR3 is TGCAGTGCGGGCCCCCGGGGTGGGTGCATTCAGTACTTC.

Of note for this clonotype: One end of the junction varies from germline; a read error may be responsible. The V gene is TRBV5-3, the J gene TRBJ2-5, with D possibly being TRBD2 (5 bases). TRBV5-3 counts as an open reading frame of uncertain function. This CDR3 region has 14 residues. The CDR3, as DNA: TGTGCCAGCAGCTTACCTCGGGGCCAAGAGACCCAGTACTTC. Translated, it gives CASSLPRGQETQYF.

This clonotype was detected many times. The chain recombines TRBV12-3 or TRBV12-4 with TRBJ1-2; D is possibly TRBD1 (5 bases). Deletions cut 8 bases from V and 6 bases from J, with 19 bases between. CDR3 size: 14 residues. In nucleotides, the CDR3 is TGTGCCAGCCAACGGGGGGAGACACACGATGGCTACACCTTC. Translated: CASQRGETHDGYTF.

A word on this clonotype: No conserved phenylalanine or tryptophan is present at the end of the CDR3, so a read error is the likely explanation. The genes are TRBV24-1 and TRBJ2-7; a weak D match, TRBD1 (6 bases). The CDR3 is made up of 15 amino acids. The germline V and J ends were trimmed by 5 bases and 4 bases, with 17 bases remaining between them. Germline CDR1 and CDR2: KGHDR and SFDVKD. The CDR3 spells CATSALGDIAYEQYL. In DNA, the CDR3 is TGTGCCACCAGTGCACTGGGGGACATAGCATACGAGCAGTACTTA.

There are a few counts of this clonotype. J is TRBJ2-7 and V is TRBV7-2; D not resolved. The V gene lost 0 bases and the J gene lost 6 bases, with 9 bases spanning the gap. The CDR3 totals 13 residues. CDR1 and CDR2 from the germline V gene are SGHTA and FQGNSA. CDR3 sequence reads: CASSLAMAGEQYF. The CDR3 DNA reads as TGTGCCAGCAGCTTAGCGATGGCCGGCGAGCAGTACTTC.

This clonotype showed up just a few times. The chain is built from TRBV7-6 and TRBJ2-5, with 9 nucleotides matching TRBD2. CDR3 size: 15 residues. The germline V gene encodes CDR1 SGHVS and CDR2 FNYEAQ. The V segment lost 2 bases and the J segment 4 bases; nucleotides outside the gene matches: 5. In DNA, the CDR3 is TGTGCCAGCAGCTTACAGCGGGGGGCTGTAGAGACCCAGTACTTC. It codes for CASSLQRGAVETQYF. Complete variable domain (other parts from reference TRBV7-6 and TRBJ2-5): GAGVSQSPRYKVTKRGQDVALRCDPISGHVSLYWYRQALGQGPEFLTYFNYEAQQDKSGLPNDRFSAERPEGSISTLTIQRTEQRDSAMYRCASSLQRGAVETQYFGPGTRLLVL.

This chain links TRBV6-1 with TRBJ1-1; 7 positions agree with TRBD1. After removal of 5 bases from V and 4 bases from J, the junction contained 13 bases not matched to a gene. The CDR3 has 16 residues. In germline, CDR1 is MNHNS, CDR2 SASEGT. In DNA form, the CDR3 reads TGTGCCAGCAGTACTTATCACAGGGGAGGTGGCACTGAAGCTTTCTTT. The encoded protein is CASSTYHRGGGTEAFF.

This chain uses TRBV2 with TRBJ1-6; D is perhaps TRBD1 (5 bases). CDR1 SNHLY and CDR2 FYNNEI come from the germline V gene. The CDR3 totals 14 residues. V was shortened by 6 bases and J by 5 bases, with 11 bases between the two germline ends. CDR3 region: CASREGRNNSPLHF. The CDR3 DNA follows: TGTGCCAGCAGGGAGGGACGTAATAATTCACCCCTCCACTTT.